This passage covers 7 T cell receptor beta chains from one sample sequenced in a study of blood T cell repertoires in COVID-19. Profiling relied on immunoSEQ multiplex PCR, and the TCRdb table lists in-frame clones only, not all of them. In the table there are about 140,000 clones, about 81% of which are singletons. Source material: peripheral blood. The receptors stem from a woman over 75 with acute or convalescent COVID-19.

The chain links TRBV11-2 to TRBJ2-3; possibly TRBD2 for D (5 bases). Germline CDR1 reads SGHAT; CDR2 reads FQNNGV. V lost 1 base and J lost 8, with 13 bases in between. There are 14 residues in the CDR3. The CDR3 sequence: CASSLGISSGTQYF. The CDR3 DNA follows: TGTGCCAGCAGCTTAGGAATATCCAGCGGTACGCAGTATTTT.

This clone has just one count. The rearrangement links TRBV19 to TRBJ1-2; maybe TRBD1 (6 bases). Trimming shortened V by 3 bases and J by 2 bases, and 13 bases separated the two germline ends. This CDR3 comprises 15 residues. Germline V CDR1 and CDR2: LNHDA, SQIVND (reference sequence). The CDR3 nucleotides are TGTGCCAGTAGTATTCAGGGGACCGAAAACTATGGCTACACCTTC. This gives the protein CASSIQGTENYGYTF.

The V and J genes are TRBV19 and TRBJ1-1; the D gene is possibly TRBD1 (5 bases). The CDR3 sequence is 15 residues long. CDR1 and CDR2 from the germline V gene are LNHDA and SQIVND (reference sequence). The V and J ends lost 3 bases and 4 bases respectively, with 15 bases between them. This CDR3 is CASSILGQGFTEAFF. As DNA, the CDR3 is TGTGCCAGTAGTATTTTAGGGCAGGGTTTCACTGAAGCTTTCTTT.

The chain has TRBV9 and TRBJ2-1; 7 bases line up with TRBD2. Per the germline V gene, CDR1 is SGDLS and CDR2 is YYNGEE. The CDR3 sequence is 15 residues long. The J segment lost 5 bases and the V segment lost 4 bases, leaving 9 bases of the junction unmatched. CDR3 loop: CASSPSGLGNNEQFF. The DNA of the CDR3 is TGTGCCAGCAGCCCCTCAGGACTAGGTAACAATGAGCAGTTCTTC.

The chain recombines TRBV10-1 with TRBJ2-5; perhaps TRBD1 as D (5 bases). This CDR3 spans 11 amino acids. CDR1 and CDR2 (germline): WNHNN, SYGVQD (reference sequence). V gave up 10 bases and J gave up 5 bases, with 11 bases separating them. Here the CDR3 reads CANPGFETQYF. CDR3 in DNA: TGCGCCAACCCAGGGTTTGAGACCCAGTACTTC.

The chain carries TRBV5-4 and TRBJ2-3, with no clear D. The V and J ends lost 3 bases and 1 base respectively, with 9 bases between them. The CDR3 consists of 14 residues. Germline assignment: CDR1 SGHNT and CDR2 YYREEE (reference sequence). The CDR3 coding sequence is TGTGCCAGCAGCTCACCCCAGGGCACAGATACGCAGTATTTT. It specifies CASSSPQGTDTQYF.

The chain joins TRBV30 to TRBJ1-5; D ambiguous. The CDR3 is 14 amino acids. Germline V lookup: CDR1 GTSNPN, CDR2 SVGIG (reference sequence). Trimming pared 0 bases from V and 6 bases from J, leaving 12 bases between. CDR3 in amino acids: CAWSVSQDGQPQHF. The CDR3 DNA follows: TGTGCCTGGAGTGTATCGCAGGATGGTCAGCCCCAGCATTTT.